This TCR beta chain was profiled in a study of blood T cell repertoires in COVID-19. Study at large: The study drew acute and convalescent COVID-19 samples from the United States, Italy and Spain. T cells, B-cell-depleted T cells, or PBMCs supplied cDNA or gDNA.

The CDR3 contains 16 residues. The J segment lost 1 base and the V segment lost 5 bases, leaving 7 bases of the junction unmatched. Looked up from germline, CDR1 is SNHLY and CDR2 is FYNNEI. Authors' methods: By means of reference gene primer amplification, nucleated cell counts were estimated. Here immunoSEQ multiplex PCR was the method, and the copy in TCRdb shows in-frame clones only, minus some. The V and J calls and clone size are taken from that table; D and trimming were inferred from the DNA. In the table there are around 250,000 clones, approximately 86% of which are singletons. The sequencing sample was made of peripheral blood. The V gene is TRBV2, the J gene TRBJ1-5; 8 positions agree with TRBD1. The TCR comes from a man aged 35-49 years with active or convalescent COVID-19. The CDR3 loop reads CASSRQGPLSNQPQHF. The CDR3 DNA reads as TGTGCCAGCAGTCGACAGGGGCCGCTAAGCAATCAGCCCCAGCATTTT.